This entry describes one T cell receptor beta chain. Its antigen is not yet known. No per-base quality is available; no much larger clone lies one base away. The record originates from a study of T cells in Graves' hyperthyroidism and ophthalmopathy (dated by TCRdb to between 2017 and 2020). Notes on the research overall: Peripheral blood was sampled at the time of initial diagnosis, prior to any treatment. In six Graves' hyperthyroidism patients, the study also compared T-cell repertoires from thyroid tissue with T-cell repertoires from blood. To identify TCR V-J signatures that set the groups apart, the researchers used a discovery cohort of 100 patients, made up of roughly 45 with Graves' ophthalmopathy and 57 with stable Graves' hyperthyroidism. Following sampling, methimazole starting at 30 mg daily was given to hyperthyroidism patients, and high-dose intravenous methylprednisolone was given to ophthalmopathy patients. The 100 discovery patients were randomly divided into training and test sets at a 7:3 ratio. Prospective prediction of ophthalmopathy was tested in an independent validation cohort of under 20 hyperthyroidism patients and 17 patients who later progressed to ophthalmopathy. TCR Vbeta CDR3 sequencing of approximately 140 peripheral blood samples (over 40 ophthalmopathy, about 80 hyperthyroidism and some 17 progressor patients) is reported in the paper.

Amplification of TCR beta CDR3 regions was carried out from RNA transcripts. The TCR CDR3 was subjected to a first round of RT-PCR using the HTBI primer set and the Qiagen OneStep RT-PCR kit. Libraries were constructed in a second round of multiplex PCR, after which size selection and purification were carried out. Paired-end sequencing of the libraries was performed with 100 bp reads on an Illumina HiSeq2000. The original methods were these. SOAPnuke was used to process the raw data, throwing out any read that contained adapters or uncalled bases, had a mean Phred below 15, or lacked an exact constant-primer or identifier match. High-quality paired reads were merged using COPE v1.2.5, and each unique nucleotide sequence was defined as a clonotype. Clonotypes were aligned to IMGT TRBV, TRBD and TRBJ reference segments using MiTCR v1.1. The analysis was restricted to V-J combinations with a frequency above 0.0001, which together covered 99.2% of the repertoires. The TCS score was defined as F50 (clonal expansion) divided by E x V (chaos), with BLOSUM62-based TCRdist calculated between CDR3 peptides within each V-J. Welch's t-statistics and random forest reduced 500 to 550 V-J features to roughly 13, which were used in a naive Bayes classifier (R e1071). In TCRdb, the public reads were trimmed at Q25 with fastp and aligned with MiXCR, with productive beta chains retained. CDR3 protein duplicates are merged, each entry listing the most common genes and DNA. Here the V and J calls rest on TCRdb's processing, not on the authors' analysis. This sample lists roughly 300,000 distinct CDR3 sequences; 14% were detected once. The ten largest make up 20% to 25% of the sample.

Stable Graves' hyperthyroidism was defined as the absence of progression to ophthalmopathy over 18 months of follow-up. Hyperthyroidism patients were newly diagnosed, had a disease duration of under 2 months, and were aged 18 to 65 years. Any patient with an uncontrolled infection, another autoimmune disease, pregnancy or lactation was excluded. Clinical symptoms, serum thyroxine and TRAb, thyroid ultrasound, and orbital computed tomography formed the basis for the diagnoses. PBMCs were separated from about 10 ml of fresh peripheral blood using Ficoll-Paque density gradient centrifugation. Total RNA was extracted with Trizol reagent, and quality was checked on an Agilent 2100 Bioanalyzer. The paper's findings and limits, for the study overall: No statistical method was used to set the sample size in advance, and investigators knew the group allocation. A 13 V-J signature model separated ophthalmopathy from stable hyperthyroidism, with just over 85% sensitivity and 81.08% specificity in cross-validation and 80%/75% in testing. In validation, progression to ophthalmopathy was predicted by the model with around 70% sensitivity and roughly 76% specificity, a median of around 5.9 months before onset. Blood samples also contained most of the expanded thyroid clonotypes (frequency above 0.001), which suggests that blood repertoires may reflect thyroid immune responses.

Reading from cysteine to phenylalanine, the CDR3 counts 14 amino acids. Only CDR3 DNA remains: 42 bases, in frame from the first base. V was cut back by 7 bases and J by 3 bases, leaving a gap of 16 bases between them. Sequences ENHRY (CDR1) and SYGVKD (CDR2) are obtained from the germline V gene. The chain links TRBV10-3 with TRBJ2-7; possibly the D gene is TRBD1, per 6 matching bases. This receptor was taken from a young woman with Graves' hyperthyroidism. The sample comprised blood. The CDR3 region reads CAIIDRKRGYEQYF. The DNA sequence is given as TGTGCCATCATAGACAGGAAACGGGGCTACGAGCAGTACTTC.